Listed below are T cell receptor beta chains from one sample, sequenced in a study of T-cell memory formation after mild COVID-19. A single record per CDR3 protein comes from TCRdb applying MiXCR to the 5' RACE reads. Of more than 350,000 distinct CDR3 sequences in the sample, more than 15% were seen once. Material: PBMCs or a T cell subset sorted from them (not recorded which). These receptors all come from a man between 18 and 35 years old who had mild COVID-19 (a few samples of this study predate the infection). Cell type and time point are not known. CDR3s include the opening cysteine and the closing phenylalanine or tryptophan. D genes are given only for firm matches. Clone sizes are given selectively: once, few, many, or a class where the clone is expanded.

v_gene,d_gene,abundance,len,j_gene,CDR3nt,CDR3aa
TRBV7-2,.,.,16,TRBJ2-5,TGTGCCAGCAGCTTAGTGTCCGGTCACCTGGCAGAGACCCAGTACTTC,CASSLVSGHLAETQYF
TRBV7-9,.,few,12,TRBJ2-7,TGTGCCAGCAGCTTCCCGGACTCCCTCCAGTACTTC,CASSFPDSLQYF
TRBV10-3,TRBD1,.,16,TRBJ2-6,TGTGCCATCAGTGGGGGACAGAGCTCTGGGGCCAACGTCCTGACTTTC,CAISGGQSSGANVLTF
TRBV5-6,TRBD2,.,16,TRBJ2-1,TGTGCCAGCAGCCGAGCGGGGGATGGGTCCTACAATGAGCAGTTCTTC,CASSRAGDGSYNEQFF
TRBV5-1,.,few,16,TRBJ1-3,TGCGCCAGCAGCTTCCAACCGGCGGATTCTGGAAACACCATATATTTT,CASSFQPADSGNTIYF
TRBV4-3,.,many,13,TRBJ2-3,TGCGCCAGCAGCCTCACCTCCGGAGATACGCAGTATTTT,CASSLTSGDTQYF
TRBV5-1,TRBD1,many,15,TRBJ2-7,TGCGCCAGCAGCTTGGACAGGGGGATCTCCTACGAGCAGTACTTC,CASSLDRGISYEQYF
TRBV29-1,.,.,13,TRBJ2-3,TGCAGCGTTCCGGGGGTGATACCAGATACGCAGTATTTT,CSVPGVIPDTQYF
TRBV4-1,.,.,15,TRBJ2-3,TGCGCCAGCAGCCAGATCTGGGGGCGGAGAGATACGCAGTATTTT,CASSQIWGRRDTQYF
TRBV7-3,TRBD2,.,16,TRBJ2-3,TGTGCCAGCAGCTTAATAGCGGGTAGGCCCACAGATACGCAGTATTTT,CASSLIAGRPTDTQYF
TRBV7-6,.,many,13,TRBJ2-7,TGTGCCAGCAGCTTAGCGAGTCCCTACGAGCAGTACTTC,CASSLASPYEQYF
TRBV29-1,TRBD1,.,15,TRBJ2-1,TGCAGCGTTGATCCGGGACAGGGGTACTACAATGAGCAGTTCTTC,CSVDPGQGYYNEQFF
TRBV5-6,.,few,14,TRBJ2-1,TGTGCCAGCAGCTTGGACCCCTCCTACAATGAGCAGTTCTTC,CASSLDPSYNEQFF
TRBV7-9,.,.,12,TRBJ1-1,TGTGCCAGCAGCCCCGACGGGGGGGGAGCTTTCTTT,CASSPDGGGAFF
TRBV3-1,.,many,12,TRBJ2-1,TGTGCCAGCAGCCAAGATGGTCGGGGGAGGTTCTTC,CASSQDGRGRFF
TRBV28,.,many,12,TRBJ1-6,TGTGCCAGCAGTTTAGCGAATTCACCCCTCCACTTT,CASSLANSPLHF
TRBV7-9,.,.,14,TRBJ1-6,TGTGCCAGCAGCTTAGCGCCAGATAATTCACCCCTCCACTTT,CASSLAPDNSPLHF
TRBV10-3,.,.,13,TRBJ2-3,TGTGCCATCAGTGAGACTACCACAGATACGCAGTATTTT,CAISETTTDTQYF
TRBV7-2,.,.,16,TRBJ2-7,TGTGCCAGCAGCCCCGGACCGGGATCGGGCTCTGGTGAGCAGTACTTC,CASSPGPGSGSGEQYF
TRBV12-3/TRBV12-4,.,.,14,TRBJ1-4,TGTGCCAGCAGTCCGACGGGGGACCTTCTAAAACTGTTTTTT,CASSPTGDLLKLFF
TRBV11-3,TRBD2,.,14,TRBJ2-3,TGTGCCAGCAGCTTGGGACTATACGGGGATACGCAGTATTTT,CASSLGLYGDTQYF
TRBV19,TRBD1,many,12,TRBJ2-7,TGTGCCAGTCGACAGGGGGACAACGAGCAGTACTTC,CASRQGDNEQYF
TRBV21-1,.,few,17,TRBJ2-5,TGTGCCAGCAGGACAGGGGAGAACAGGGGGCGCTGGGAGACCCAGTACTTC,CASRTGENRGRWETQYF
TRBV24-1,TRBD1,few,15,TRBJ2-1,TGTGCCACCAGTGATTTTCGGGCAGGGGGCAATGAGCAGTTCTTC,CATSDFRAGGNEQFF
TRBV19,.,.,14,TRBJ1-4,TGTGCCAGTAAGACACTTGCAACTAATGAAAAACTGTTTTTT,CASKTLATNEKLFF
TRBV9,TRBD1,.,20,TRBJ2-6,TGTGCCAGCAGCTCCCCGGGCCCGGGACAGGGGGCTAGTGGGGCCAACGTCCTGACTTTC,CASSSPGPGQGASGANVLTF
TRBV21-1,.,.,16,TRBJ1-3,TGTGCCAGCAGCAACTCCACGGACCGGCATCGAAACACCATATATTTT,CASSNSTDRHRNTIYF
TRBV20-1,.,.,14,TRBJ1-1,TGCAGTGCTAGAAGCGATACAGGGATTTTTGAAGCTTTCTTT,CSARSDTGIFEAFF
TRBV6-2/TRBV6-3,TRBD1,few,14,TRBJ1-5,TGTGCCAGCAGTAACAGGGGAGGCAATCAGCCCCAGCATTTT,CASSNRGGNQPQHF
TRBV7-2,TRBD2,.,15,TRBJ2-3,TGTGCCAGCAGCCTAACTAGCGGGGGGCTAGATACGCAGTATTTT,CASSLTSGGLDTQYF
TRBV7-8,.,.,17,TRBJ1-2,TGTGCCAGCAGCTTGTACAGGGACCCGCAAAACCTCTATGGCTACACCTTC,CASSLYRDPQNLYGYTF
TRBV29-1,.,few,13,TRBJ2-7,TGCAGCGTCGTTGGACAGACATCCTACGAGCAGTACTTC,CSVVGQTSYEQYF
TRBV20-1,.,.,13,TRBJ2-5,TGCAGTGCTAGTCCCAGGGTCCGGGAGACCCAGTACTTC,CSASPRVRETQYF
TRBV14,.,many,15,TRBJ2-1,TGTGCCAGCAACGACTACGGGAGCTCCTACAATGAGCAGTTCTTC,CASNDYGSSYNEQFF
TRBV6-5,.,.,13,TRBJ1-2,TGTGCCAGCAGTTACCTAGGGGATTATGGCTACACCTTC,CASSYLGDYGYTF